This T cell receptor (beta chain) was captured by sequencing in a study of glioma-infiltrating T cells. This CDR3 region has 14 residues. The ends lost 5 bases at V and 5 bases at J; junction bases unmatched: 8. Germline V gene lookup returns CDR1 DFQATT and CDR2 SNEGSKA (reference sequence). This clonotype has a single count. Its antigen remains unidentified. TCR alpha and beta CDR3 regions were amplified from RNA using iRepertoire nested multiplex PCR. Input was about 85-450 ng of tissue mRNA or PBMC total RNA. TCRdb re-derived calls from the multiplex PCR reads in MiXCR, one entry per CDR3 protein. Of over 15,000 distinct CDR3 sequences listed, nearly 60% are singletons. Regarding the study as a whole: Gliomas, especially low-grade, showed above-expected tissue-blood divergence; non-neoplastic patients showed below.

Sequences were obtained from glioma tissue, nonneoplastic brain tissue, or PBMCs (not recorded which). J is TRBJ2-1 and V is TRBV20-1, with TRBD2 identical over 8 bases. The origin of this receptor is a human donor with low-grade glioma or glioblastoma, undergoing nonglioma brain surgery, or in good health (not recorded which). This CDR3 is CSAPTSGDDNEQFF. The CDR3 bases are TGCAGTGCTCCTACTAGCGGAGACGACAATGAGCAGTTCTTC.